The T cell receptor (beta chain) described here comes from a study of OX40 agonist ivuxolimab in advanced cancers. General study findings and limits: Fewer expanded clones were found on average in CD4+ than in CD8+ T cells.

With baseline, cycle 4 day 1, and cycle 7 day 1 as timepoints, blood was sampled. V was shortened by 4 bases and J by 2 bases, with 17 bases between the two germline ends. CDR1 LGHNA and CDR2 YSLEER come from the germline V gene. The CDR3 runs to 17 residues. Sequencing used immunoSEQ multiplex PCR; TCRdb keeps in-frame clones, though not all of them. The table has about 53,000 clones, roughly nine tenths seen once. On this clone itself: The antigen remains unidentified.

This receptor was taken from an adult with an advanced solid tumor such as melanoma, head and neck, liver or kidney cancer. Here the sequenced sample was CD4+ or CD8+ T cells sorted from blood, taken in a trial of the OX40 agonist ivuxolimab. The chain combines TRBV4-3 with TRBJ1-4; tentatively, D is TRBD1 (6 bases). The CDR3 region has the DNA TGCGCCAGCAGCCTATCGAGCGGAACAGGGACTAATGAAAAACTGTTTTTT. Translating it yields CASSLSSGTGTNEKLFF.